One sample yielded the 7 T cell receptor beta chains listed below, sequenced in a study of graft-versus-host responses after intestinal transplantation. These receptors are not linked to any known antigen. The method was immunoSEQ multiplex PCR; TCRdb's version includes in-frame clones alone and lacks a portion of them. The sample carries tens of thousands of clones, approximately 84% recorded once. The sequencing used unstimulated CD4+ T cells sorted from spleen or lymph node cells, collected before transplant. Every receptor here comes from a human donor who was the organ donor for an intestinal transplant.

The chain is built from TRBV7-2 and TRBJ2-7; D is possibly TRBD1 (6 bases). The CDR3 sequence is 14 residues long. The germline V gene has CDR1 SGHTA and CDR2 FQGNSA. Trimming left V 5 bases short and J 9 bases short, with 20 bases between. This CDR3 reads CASSQGWTEKSQYF. For the CDR3, the DNA is TGTGCCAGCAGCCAGGGTTGGACAGAGAAGTCGCAGTACTTC. Together with reference TRBV7-2 and TRBJ2-7, the CDR3 gives the full variable domain: GAGVSQSPSNKVTEKGKDVELRCDPISGHTALYWYRQSLGQGLEFLIYFQGNSAPDKSGLPSDRFSAERTGGSVSTLTIQRTQQEDSAVYLCASSQGWTEKSQYFGPGTRLTVT.

The V gene is TRBV30, the J gene TRBJ1-1; D is ambiguous. The germline gives CDR1 GTSNPN, CDR2 SVGIG (reference sequence). CDR3 size: 12 residues. Trimming shortened V by 2 bases and J by 6 bases, and 10 bases separated the two germline ends. The CDR3 DNA reads as TGTGCCTGGAGTTCGGGTAGCGCTGAAGCTTTCTTT. Translated, it gives CAWSSGSAEAFF.

This clone was seen a single time. This chain connects TRBV30 to TRBJ1-2, with D uncertain. Trimming removed 5 bases from V and 3 bases from J, with 10 bases in between. Looked up from germline, CDR1 is GTSNPN and CDR2 is SVGIG (reference sequence). The CDR3 covers 12 residues. The CDR3 bases are TGTGCCTGGGGGAGGGCGGACTATGGCTACACCTTC. This sequence encodes CAWGRADYGYTF.

Only a few counts were recorded for this clone. The chain uses TRBV4-2 and TRBJ2-7; 9 nucleotides match TRBD2. Germline V gene lookup returns CDR1 LGHNA and CDR2 YNFKEQ. The CDR3 contains 17 residues. Losses at the gene ends were 0 bases for V and 0 bases for J; bases not matched to a gene: 6. Here the CDR3 reads CASSQDKGRGGSYEQYF. The CDR3 bases are TGTGCCAGCAGCCAAGATAAGGGGCGGGGGGGCTCCTACGAGCAGTACTTC.

The chain carries TRBV7-2 and TRBJ2-5; unclear D gene. Germline V lookup: CDR1 SGHTA, CDR2 FQGNSA. The CDR3 loop spans 13 amino acids. Trimming took 5 bases from V and 4 from J, leaving 11 bases between them. This chain's CDR3 is CASSNPLVETQYF. The CDR3 DNA reads TGTGCCAGCAGCAACCCCCTAGTAGAGACCCAGTACTTC.

The V and J genes are TRBV4-1 and TRBJ1-2; a possible D gene is TRBD1 (6 bases). The V end lost 0 bases, the J end lost 8 bases, and 10 bases lay between the germline ends. Looked up from germline, CDR1 is MGHRA and CDR2 is YSYEKL. CDR3 length: 13 amino acids. The DNA of the CDR3 is TGCGCCAGCAGCCAAGAGGGGGCGGTAGGCTACACCTTC. Protein: CASSQEGAVGYTF.

The CDR3 here is CASSLASVGISDTQYF. The CDR3 bases are TGTGCCAGCAGCTTAGCGAGCGTTGGTATCTCAGATACGCAGTATTTT. The chain is built from TRBV11-3 and TRBJ2-3; D remains unclear. V lost 1 base and J lost 4, with 15 bases in between. This CDR3 is 16 amino acids long. Germline CDR1 and CDR2: SGHNT and YENEEA. Full variable domain (outside the CDR3, taken from reference TRBV11-3 and TRBJ2-3): EAGVVQSPRYKIIEKKQPVAFWCNPISGHNTLYWYLQNLGQGPELLIRYENEEAVDDSQLPKDRFSAERLKGVDSTLKIQPAELGDSAVYLCASSLASVGISDTQYFGPGTRLTVL.